This TCR beta chain was recovered during a study of blood T cell repertoires in COVID-19. Turning to the study itself: Acute and convalescent COVID-19 specimens originated in the United States, Italy and Spain. From T cells, B-cell-depleted T cells, or PBMCs came the material, which was cDNA or gDNA.

Measured with immunoSEQ multiplex PCR; TCRdb has only the in-frame clones, and not every one. The repertoire has 400,000 to 550,000 clones, roughly 91% of them found once; the top ten carry around 4.4%. The TCR sequence derives from a woman under 40 with acute or convalescent COVID-19. Sequencing was carried out using peripheral blood.

CDR3 residues: CASSLGQHNEQFF. The CDR3 DNA is TGTGCCAGCAGCTTGGGACAGCACAATGAGCAGTTCTTC. The chain carries TRBV7-9 and TRBJ2-1; 7 nucleotides line up with TRBD1. CDR3 length: 13 residues. Germline loops: CDR1 SEHNR, CDR2 FQNEAQ (reference sequence). Trimming took 3 bases from V and 5 from J; bases not matched to a gene: 1.